Below are 22 T cell receptor beta chains sequenced from a single sample in a study of radiation and T cells in renal cell carcinoma. Clones were read by immunoSEQ multiplex PCR, and TCRdb kept only the in-frame ones, dropping some. The table has some 120,000 clones, more than 75% seen once. Described time point: blood 2 weeks post-SBRT. Regarding treatment: 15 Gy SBRT to primary tumor, nephrectomy 4 weeks later. The specimen was blood, collected from a patient whose treatment included radiotherapy and nephrectomy. Every receptor here comes from a woman aged 65 to 85 with renal cell carcinoma.

The V call is TRBV30, the J call TRBJ2-3; 10 bases fit TRBD2. The germline gives CDR1 GTSNPN, CDR2 SVGIG (reference sequence). Trimming at V came to 0 bases and at J to 0 bases, leaving 12 bases not matched to a gene. The length of the CDR3 is 19 residues. The CDR3 region has the DNA TGTGCCTGGAGTGTACCTAGCGGGGGACCATTCTCTAGCACAGATACGCAGTATTTT. This translates into CAWSVPSGGPFSSTDTQYF.

This clone has just a few counts. Germline and junction disagree at one end, which may indicate a read error. This sequence joins TRBV30 and TRBJ1-4; 11 bases map to TRBD1. Per germline, CDR1 GTSNPN and CDR2 SVGIG (reference sequence). CDR3 length: 11 amino acids. In DNA form, the CDR3 reads TGTGCCTGGAGTGTACGGGACAGGGGGGACTTT. This sequence encodes CAWSVRDRGDF.

V is TRBV4-2 and J is TRBJ2-5, with 14 positions matching TRBD2. The CDR3 has 19 amino acids. Germline-derived CDR1 and CDR2 are LGHNA and YNFKEQ. The V and J ends lost 2 bases and 1 base, in that order; junction bases with no gene match: 9. The CDR3 DNA follows: TGTGCCAGCAGCCAAACCGGGACTAGCGGGGGCCGATTCCAAGAGACCCAGTACTTC. This sequence encodes CASSQTGTSGGRFQETQYF.

CDR3 nucleotide sequence: TGTGCCAGCAGTGAGTCCGGGACAGGGGCCCAGTACTTC. Amino acid sequence: CASSESGTGAQYF. The chain is built from TRBV6-4 and TRBJ2-5, with TRBD1 matching over 10 bases. From germline, CDR1 is MRHNA and CDR2 SNTAGT. The CDR3 is made up of 13 amino acids. V lost 3 bases and J lost 9; bases outside the gene matches: 4.

The chain recombines TRBV19 with TRBJ1-6; 7 bases align to TRBD1. Trimming at V came to 6 bases and at J to 7 bases, leaving 12 bases not matched to a gene. Germline assignment: CDR1 LNHDA and CDR2 SQIVND (reference sequence). The CDR3 is made up of 16 amino acids. The CDR3: CASSHLSGGNNSPLHF. Written as DNA, the CDR3 is TGTGCCAGTAGCCACTTGTCAGGGGGAAACAATTCACCCCTCCACTTT.

The chain has TRBV10-3 and TRBJ2-3, with 9 positions matching TRBD2. The CDR3 is 15 amino acids. Germline CDR1 is ENHRY and CDR2 is SYGVKD. Trimming at V came to 3 bases and at J to 4 bases, leaving 5 bases not matched to a gene. CDR3 coding DNA: TGTGCCATCAGTGAATCTAGCGGGGACCCAGATACGCAGTATTTT. This codes for CAISESSGDPDTQYF.

This clone was recorded once. The chain combines TRBV6-5 with TRBJ2-3, with unresolved D. The CDR3 is made up of 12 amino acids. The V and J ends lost 4 bases and 5 bases respectively, with 7 bases between them. The V gene's germline CDR1 is MNHEY and CDR2 SVGAGI. CDR3 nucleotide sequence: TGTGCCAGCAGTTCTCTCTTAGATACGCAGTATTTT. Amino acids: CASSSLLDTQYF.

This chain uses TRBV28 with TRBJ2-7; D is perhaps TRBD1 (6 bases). V dropped 5 bases and J dropped 3 bases, with 14 bases sitting between them. The CDR3 extends over 14 amino acids. Per the germline V gene, CDR1 is MDHEN and CDR2 is SYDVKM. CDR3 DNA sequence: TGTGCCAGCAGTGAGGGGGACGGACGCTACGAGCAGTACTTC. Translated: CASSEGDGRYEQYF.

The chain has TRBV18 and TRBJ1-3, with 7 nucleotides matching TRBD1. There are 16 residues in the CDR3. CDR1 KGHSH and CDR2 LQKENI come from the germline V gene. The J segment lost 0 bases and the V segment lost 2 bases, leaving 4 bases of the junction unmatched. The CDR3: CASSPGTVNSGNTIYF. The CDR3 coding sequence is TGTGCCAGCTCACCAGGGACAGTGAACTCTGGAAACACCATATATTTT.

This clone has a count of ten or more. V is TRBV5-1 and J is TRBJ2-2; D not resolved. With 0 bases removed from V and 4 bases from J, the gap between germline ends came to 4 bases. Germline V gives CDR1 SGHRS, CDR2 YFSETQ. This CDR3 contains 13 residues. CDR3 DNA sequence: TGCGCCAGCAGCTTGGACGTCACCGGGGAGCTGTTTTTT. It yields the protein CASSLDVTGELFF.

This rearrangement joins TRBV5-4 to TRBJ2-5; D not certain. The germline V and J ends were trimmed by 4 bases and 2 bases, with 6 bases remaining between them. The CDR3 sequence is 12 residues long. CDR1 and CDR2 (germline): SGHNT, YYREEE (reference sequence). The CDR3 region is CASSQSQETQYF. The CDR3 coding sequence is TGTGCCAGCAGCCAATCACAAGAGACCCAGTACTTC.

CDR3 loop: CASSLSPRAGGGSPLHF. In DNA form, the CDR3 reads TGTGCCAGCAGTTTATCGCCAAGGGCAGGGGGTGGTTCACCCCTCCACTTT. The chain is built from TRBV27 and TRBJ1-6; TRBD1 agrees at 7 bases. Losses at the gene ends were 0 bases for V and 9 bases for J; bases not matched to a gene: 11. Germline-derived CDR1 and CDR2 are MNHEY and SMNVEV (reference sequence). The CDR3 loop spans 17 amino acids.

The rearrangement uses TRBV5-5 and TRBJ1-2; D not certain. CDR1 and CDR2 from the germline V gene are SGHKS and YYEKEE (reference sequence). V lost 3 bases to trimming and J lost 7 bases, with 13 bases between them. The CDR3 runs to 13 residues. In DNA form, the CDR3 reads TGTGCCAGCAGCTCCTCGACCGTCCGTGGCTACACCTTC. Residues: CASSSSTVRGYTF.

This clone was detected once. The chain links TRBV6-4 to TRBJ1-2; the match to TRBD1 covers 9 bases. CDR3 size: 14 residues. V gave up 8 bases and J gave up 2 bases; unmatched junction bases: 6. CDR1 and CDR2 from the germline V gene are MRHNA and SNTAGT. The CDR3 coding sequence is TGTGCCAGCCTGACCGGGACAGGGAACTATGGCTACACCTTC. It codes for CASLTGTGNYGYTF.

The chain combines TRBV7-6 with TRBJ2-5; a possible D gene is TRBD2 (7 bases). The CDR3 extends over 14 amino acids. From germline, CDR1 is SGHVS and CDR2 FNYEAQ. The V and J ends lost 4 bases and 7 bases respectively, with 16 bases between them. For the CDR3, the DNA is TGTGCCAGCAGCTCCCGCGGGGGCATGGGGACCCAGTACTTC. Residues: CASSSRGGMGTQYF.

The chain links TRBV4-2 to TRBJ2-1, with D hard to call. Trimming stripped 0 bases from V and 0 bases from J, with 9 bases between. Germline lookup yields CDR1 LGHNA and CDR2 YNFKEQ. The CDR3 is made up of 16 amino acids. The CDR3 spells CASSQDDGSSYNEQFF. In DNA, the CDR3 is TGTGCCAGCAGCCAAGATGACGGCAGCTCCTACAATGAGCAGTTCTTC.

The chain combines TRBV29-1 with TRBJ1-1, with 7 bases that match TRBD1. The V gene's germline CDR1 is SQVTM and CDR2 ANQGSEA. This CDR3 is built from 11 residues. The ends lost 7 bases at V and 6 bases at J; junction bases unmatched: 5. The CDR3 DNA reads as TGCAGCGGAGGGACAGCAGCTGAAGCTTTCTTT. Translated: CSGGTAAEAFF.

The V and J genes are TRBV11-3 and TRBJ1-3, with D possibly being TRBD1 (5 bases). Per the germline V gene, CDR1 is SGHNT and CDR2 is YENEEA. With 5 bases removed from V and 2 bases from J, the gap between germline ends came to 16 bases. The CDR3 covers 16 residues. The CDR3 DNA follows: TGTGCCAGCAGCCCAAGGAGCAGGGTAACTGGAAACACCATATATTTT. Translating gives CASSPRSRVTGNTIYF.

The gene calls are TRBV11-2 and TRBJ2-7; D is undetermined. The CDR3 length is 11 residues. Trimming left V 8 bases short and J 4 bases short, with 9 bases between. Germline loops: CDR1 SGHAT, CDR2 FQNNGV. CDR3 residues: CASEGIYEQYF. The CDR3, as DNA: TGTGCCAGCGAAGGTATTTACGAGCAGTACTTC.

The rearrangement uses TRBV18 and TRBJ2-5; D remains ambiguous. Germline CDR1 KGHSH, CDR2 LQKENI. The CDR3 is made up of 11 amino acids. V was cut by 3 bases and J by 5 bases, with 4 bases left in between. The CDR3 here is CASSPDETQYF. In DNA form, the CDR3 reads TGTGCCAGCTCACCTGACGAGACCCAGTACTTC.

This chain uses TRBV15 with TRBJ1-2; no clear D. This CDR3 spans 15 amino acids. The V end lost 3 bases, the J end lost 2 bases, and 13 bases lay between the germline ends. Germline V gene lookup returns CDR1 LNHNV and CDR2 YYDKDF (reference sequence). In DNA, the CDR3 is TGTGCCACCAGCAGCCTGGCGACGGGAAACTATGGCTACACCTTC. Translated: CATSSLATGNYGYTF.

The J gene is TRBJ2-7, the V gene TRBV19; D may be TRBD1 (6 bases). The CDR3 totals 13 residues. V lost 5 bases and J lost 1, with 9 bases in between. CDR1 and CDR2 from the germline V gene are LNHDA and SQIVND (reference sequence). The CDR3 loop is CASSLRGSYEQYF. In DNA, the CDR3 is TGTGCCAGTAGTTTGAGGGGGTCCTACGAGCAGTACTTC.